Following are 14 T cell receptor beta chains from one sample sequenced in a study of T cell repertoires in cytomegalovirus infection. TCRdb analysed the reads with MiXCR anew, one entry per CDR3 protein. This sample has under 200,000 distinct CDR3 sequences, with 8% to 10% found just once. The sequenced sample was PBMCs. These receptors were obtained from a human donor in good health (CMV status not recorded). Some clones in this sample may be carry-over from other donors' samples.

This clonotype was seen ten or more times. This chain links TRBV10-3 with TRBJ1-2, with a weak D call TRBD1 (6 bases). This CDR3 is 14 amino acids long. Per the germline V gene, CDR1 is ENHRY and CDR2 is SYGVKD. V dropped 9 bases and J dropped 4 bases, with 18 bases sitting between them. CDR3 nucleotide sequence: TGTGCCATTTGGGGGCAAAACGCCCTCTATGGCTACACCTTC. This translates into CAIWGQNALYGYTF.

This clonotype was detected ten times or more. The chain employs TRBV7-9 and TRBJ1-1, with 8 bases matching TRBD1. V dropped 5 bases and J dropped 4; count of bases not matched to a gene: 6. Per germline, CDR1 SEHNR and CDR2 FQNEAQ (reference sequence). This CDR3 contains 14 residues. The CDR3 DNA reads TGTGCCAGCAGCCCAGGACAGGGAGGCACTGAAGCTTTCTTT. Translated: CASSPGQGGTEAFF.

With regard to this clonotype: This clone may be a read error of a much larger clone one base away. The chain couples TRBV12-3 or TRBV12-4 to TRBJ1-2, with D possibly matching TRBD1 (5 bases). The CDR3 has 13 amino acids. CDR3 residues: CASSGRVNCGYTF. The CDR3 DNA reads as TGTGCCAGCAGTGGCAGGGTCAACTGTGGCTACACCTTC.

CDR3 loop: CSVARGTVYGYTF. Here the CDR3 DNA reads TGCAGCGTTGCCAGGGGTACCGTCTATGGCTACACCTTC. The rearrangement uses TRBV29-1 and TRBJ1-2; possibly TRBD1 for D (6 bases). The CDR3 is 13 amino acids. V was cut by 4 bases and J by 4 bases, with 13 bases left in between. The germline V gene has CDR1 SQVTM and CDR2 ANQGSEA.

This clonotype was counted between two and nine times. The chain joins TRBV29-1 to TRBJ2-7, with 10 bases fitting TRBD1. Per the germline V gene, CDR1 is SQVTM and CDR2 is ANQGSEA. This CDR3 comprises 12 residues. After removal of 4 bases from V and 5 bases from J, the junction contained 2 bases not matched to a gene. The CDR3 DNA sequence: TGCAGCGTTGTTGGGACAGGGGACGAGCAGTACTTC. It codes for CSVVGTGDEQYF.

This clonotype was observed a handful of times. The J gene is TRBJ1-6, the V gene TRBV7-9; D not certain. V was cut by 3 bases and J by 10 bases, with 16 bases left in between. From germline, CDR1 is SEHNR and CDR2 FQNEAQ (reference sequence). CDR3 length: 15 amino acids. The CDR3 nucleotides read TGTGCCAGCAGCTTTCCGAGGGAATCGGGATCACCCCTCCACTTT. Its protein is CASSFPRESGSPLHF.

This clonotype came up a few times. In DNA form, the CDR3 reads TGTGCCAGCGTGAGACTCCTCGGAGGAACTGAAGCTTTCTTT. Its protein product is CASVRLLGGTEAFF. The chain links TRBV2 to TRBJ1-1; the D is unclear. V was trimmed by 8 bases and J by 5 bases, leaving 18 bases between them. This CDR3 spans 14 amino acids. Per germline, CDR1 SNHLY and CDR2 FYNNEI.

At least ten counts were recorded for this clonotype. The chain recombines TRBV15 with TRBJ1-1, with TRBD1 matching 8 bases. CDR1 and CDR2 from the germline V gene are LNHNV and YYDKDF (reference sequence). The CDR3 covers 15 residues. The J segment lost 6 bases and the V segment lost 3 bases, leaving 9 bases of the junction unmatched. CDR3 coding DNA: TGTGCCACCAGCAGGGACTCAGGGGGCGTTCCTGAAGCTTTCTTT. Its translation: CATSRDSGGVPEAFF.

This clonotype has ten or more counts. The chain employs TRBV6-5 and TRBJ1-3; TRBD1 is a possible D gene (6 bases). CDR1 and CDR2 (germline): MNHEY, SVGAGI. The CDR3 runs to 15 residues. The V gene lost 6 bases and the J gene lost 0 bases, with 12 bases spanning the gap. The CDR3 DNA is TGTGCCAGCAGACGGGACAATTACTCTGGAAACACCATATATTTT. The encoded protein is CASRRDNYSGNTIYF.

The chain combines TRBV28 with TRBJ2-1, with D perhaps given as TRBD1 or TRBD2 (6 bases each). Trimming took off 6 bases at V and 10 bases at J, with 19 bases between the two ends. The CDR3 contains 14 residues. In germline, CDR1 is MDHEN, CDR2 SYDVKM. The CDR3 reads CASSPGSEGGEQFF. The CDR3 DNA reads as TGTGCCAGCAGCCCAGGCAGTGAGGGGGGCGAGCAGTTCTTC.

This clonotype occurred a few times. The V gene is TRBV20-1, the J gene TRBJ1-1; perhaps TRBD1 as D (6 bases). Trimming took off 0 bases at V and 6 bases at J, with 17 bases between the two ends. Germline V gene lookup returns CDR1 DFQATT and CDR2 SNEGSKA (reference sequence). The CDR3 covers 15 residues. CDR3 sequence reads: CSARDTGTTSPEAFF. The CDR3 DNA follows: TGCAGTGCTAGAGACACCGGGACAACGAGTCCTGAAGCTTTCTTT.

This clonotype has a count of ten or more. This chain links TRBV7-2 with TRBJ1-6; maybe TRBD1 (6 bases). V lost 3 bases and J 0 bases, leaving 15 bases between the germline ends. This CDR3 comprises 18 residues. Germline V CDR1 and CDR2: SGHTA, FQGNSA. The CDR3 DNA sequence: TGTGCCAGCAGCTTCTATTCAGGGGTGTCCTCCTATAATTCACCCCTCCACTTT. This gives the protein CASSFYSGVSSYNSPLHF.

The chain uses TRBV19 and TRBJ1-5; D might be TRBD1 (5 bases). The length of the CDR3 is 15 residues. In germline, CDR1 is LNHDA, CDR2 SQIVND (reference sequence). Trimming left V 3 bases short and J 6 bases short, with 15 bases between. Here the CDR3 reads CASSIQGRVSQPQHF. The CDR3 bases are TGTGCCAGTAGTATCCAGGGAAGGGTCAGTCAGCCCCAGCATTTT.

This clonotype was recorded a few times. This chain connects TRBV20-1 to TRBJ2-1, with TRBD2 identical over 9 bases. V gave up 5 bases and J gave up 0 bases; unmatched junction bases: 17. The CDR3 totals 19 residues. The germline gives CDR1 DFQATT, CDR2 SNEGSKA (reference sequence). As DNA, the CDR3 is TGCAGTGCTCCCCTGTGGGGAGCGGGGGGCGAAAGCTCCTACAATGAGCAGTTCTTC. Encoded protein: CSAPLWGAGGESSYNEQFF.